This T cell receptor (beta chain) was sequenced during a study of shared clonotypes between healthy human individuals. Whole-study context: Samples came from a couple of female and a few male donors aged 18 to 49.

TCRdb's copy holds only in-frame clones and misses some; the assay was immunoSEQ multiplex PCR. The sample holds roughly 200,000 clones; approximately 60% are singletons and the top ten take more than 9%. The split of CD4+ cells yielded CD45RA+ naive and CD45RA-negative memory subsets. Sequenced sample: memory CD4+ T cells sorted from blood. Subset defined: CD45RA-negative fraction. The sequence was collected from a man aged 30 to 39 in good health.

Here the CDR3 DNA reads TGTGCCAGCAGCGTTAGTGAGGACAGGGGGCCCGGGGAGCTGTTTTTT. Protein product: CASSVSEDRGPGELFF. V is TRBV7-8 and J is TRBJ2-2, with TRBD1 matching 11 bases. The germline V gene has CDR1 SGHVS and CDR2 FQNEAQ. The CDR3 length is 16 residues. V lost 5 bases and J lost 6; bases outside the gene matches: 8.